These 29 T cell receptor beta chains were all obtained from the same sample, sequenced in a study of cytomegalovirus exposure and HLA in healthy donors. The PCR ran on 60 Vbeta and 13 Jbeta primers. Produced via immunoSEQ multiplex PCR; TCRdb's table is partial and in-frame only. The sample has 140,000 to 150,000 clones, about 73% seen once. Sequenced sample: PBMCs. The receptors here all came from a man aged 35-49 years in good health and CMV-seropositive.

This chain joins TRBV11-1 and TRBJ1-2; 8 positions agree with TRBD1. V shed 5 bases and J 8 bases; nucleotides not matched to a gene: 19. There are 17 residues in the CDR3. Looked up from germline, CDR1 is SGHAT and CDR2 is FQDESV (reference sequence). The CDR3 sequence: CASSITSPGQDISGYTF. CDR3 coding DNA: TGTGCCAGCAGCATAACTTCACCGGGACAGGATATTAGCGGCTACACCTTC.

The chain combines TRBV28 with TRBJ1-6; 7 nucleotides align to TRBD1. Germline V CDR1 and CDR2: MDHEN, SYDVKM. Unmatched junction bases numbered 2, after V lost 6 bases and J lost 6 bases. This CDR3 has 13 amino acids. As DNA, the CDR3 is TGTGCCAGCAGAGGGACAGCTAATTCACCCCTCCACTTT. Translating it yields CASRGTANSPLHF.

This clone came up a few times. The chain has TRBV6-5 and TRBJ2-3; 9 bases fit TRBD1. V dropped 5 bases and J dropped 6; count of bases not matched to a gene: 6. The germline V gene encodes CDR1 MNHEY and CDR2 SVGAGI. The CDR3 length is 14 residues. The DNA of the CDR3 is TGTGCCAGCAGTCCGGACAGGGGTTTTGATACGCAGTATTTT. Its protein product is CASSPDRGFDTQYF.

The chain employs TRBV6-6 and TRBJ2-2; D is perhaps TRBD1 (5 bases). The V end was cut by 5 bases, the J end by 5 bases, with 15 bases between. Germline CDR1 MNHNY, CDR2 SVGAGI (reference sequence). This CDR3 comprises 15 residues. CDR3 in DNA: TGTGCCAGCAGTGCCAAGGATAGGGGTACCGGGGAGCTGTTTTTT. This gives the protein CASSAKDRGTGELFF.

The gene calls are TRBV6-5 and TRBJ1-1; D unclear. Trimming took 8 bases from V and 5 from J, leaving 15 bases between them. From germline, CDR1 is MNHEY and CDR2 SVGAGI. The CDR3 is made up of 13 amino acids. CDR3 bases: TGTGCCAGCGAACTTTACCCCGGGACTGAAGCTTTCTTT. Its translation: CASELYPGTEAFF.

The chain employs TRBV7-9 and TRBJ2-1; D not resolved. CDR3 length: 13 amino acids. The germline CDR1 and CDR2 sequences are SEHNR and FQNEAQ (reference sequence). The V end lost 1 base, the J end lost 4 bases, and 5 bases lay between the germline ends. The CDR3 loop is CASSLDSYNEQFF. In nucleotides, the CDR3 is TGTGCCAGCAGCTTAGACTCTTACAATGAGCAGTTCTTC.

The V call is TRBV15, the J call TRBJ1-1; TRBD1 is a possible D gene (5 bases). Germline-derived CDR1 and CDR2 are LNHNV and YYDKDF (reference sequence). V lost 0 bases, J lost 3 bases, and 14 bases lay in between. This CDR3 has 16 amino acids. The CDR3 DNA follows: TGTGCCACCAGCAGAGAGTTGGGCACCAGGGACACTGAAGCTTTCTTT. This gives the protein CATSRELGTRDTEAFF.

The V and J genes are TRBV10-3 and TRBJ2-7; the match to TRBD2 covers 8 bases. The CDR3 extends over 13 amino acids. Germline trimming cut 10 bases from V and 3 bases from J; bases unmatched to any gene: 8. Germline CDR1 reads ENHRY; CDR2 reads SYGVKD. CDR3 nucleotide sequence: TGTGCCACCCTCCCGGGGGGGGTCTACGAGCAGTACTTC. Translating it yields CATLPGGVYEQYF.

This clone showed up just a few times. This chain joins TRBV4-1 and TRBJ2-1; D ambiguous. The CDR3 runs to 17 residues. The V gene's germline CDR1 is MGHRA and CDR2 YSYEKL. Trimming cost V 9 bases and J 0 bases, with 21 bases left between them. CDR3 residues: CASIGSSGPSSYNEQFF. As DNA, the CDR3 is TGCGCCAGTATCGGATCCTCCGGTCCTAGCTCCTACAATGAGCAGTTCTTC.

CDR3 loop: CASSLWEFSEGELFF. In nucleotides, the CDR3 is TGCGCCAGCAGCTTGTGGGAGTTTTCCGAGGGGGAACTGTTTTTT. This rearrangement joins TRBV5-1 to TRBJ1-4; possibly TRBD1 for D (6 bases). The CDR3 extends over 15 amino acids. V lost 1 base, J lost 12 bases, and 19 bases lay in between. Germline CDR1 SGHRS, CDR2 YFSETQ. Filled out from reference TRBV5-1 and TRBJ1-4, the complete variable domain reads KAGVTQTPRYLIKTRGQQVTLSCSPISGHRSVSWYQQTPGQGLQFLFEYFSETQRNKGNFPGRFSGRQFSNSRSEMNVSTLELGDSALYLCASSLWEFSEGELFFGSGTQLSVL.

This chain links TRBV6-1 with TRBJ1-5; possible D gene TRBD1, 5 bases. Germline loops: CDR1 MNHNS, CDR2 SASEGT. V lost 0 bases and J lost 3, with 12 bases in between. The CDR3 is 16 residues long. The CDR3 DNA follows: TGTGCCAGCAGTGAAGCGCTTGGGGCCTTCAATCAGCCCCAGCATTTT. It yields the protein CASSEALGAFNQPQHF.

V is TRBV5-6 and J is TRBJ2-2; possibly TRBD2 for D (5 bases). Germline lookup yields CDR1 SGHDT and CDR2 YYEEEE. V dropped 4 bases and J dropped 3 bases, with 10 bases sitting between them. This CDR3 is 14 amino acids long. CDR3 protein: CASSLGADTGELFF. The CDR3 region has the DNA TGTGCCAGCAGCCTTGGAGCGGACACCGGGGAGCTGTTTTTT.

This sequence joins TRBV18 and TRBJ2-3, with a possible D match to TRBD1 (5 bases). V dropped 4 bases and J dropped 3 bases, with 11 bases sitting between them. This CDR3 has 14 amino acids. The V gene's germline CDR1 is KGHSH and CDR2 LQKENI. CDR3 residues: CASSRSAGTDTQYF. The CDR3 DNA follows: TGTGCCAGCTCACGTTCCGCAGGGACAGATACGCAGTATTTT.

The chain couples TRBV19 to TRBJ1-1; 9 nucleotides line up with TRBD1. V dropped 4 bases and J dropped 4; count of bases not matched to a gene: 4. The CDR3 is 14 amino acids. The germline gives CDR1 LNHDA, CDR2 SQIVND (reference sequence). CDR3 bases: TGTGCCAGTAGTAGGGGACAGGGCACCACTGAAGCTTTCTTT. Translating gives CASSRGQGTTEAFF.

V and J are TRBV11-1 and TRBJ2-7; 9 nucleotides align to TRBD1. This CDR3 has 17 residues. Germline V gene lookup returns CDR1 SGHAT and CDR2 FQDESV (reference sequence). With 6 bases clipped from V and 5 bases from J, the junction kept 17 bases outside the gene matches. CDR3 sequence reads: CASSDHTWDRVIDEQYF. The CDR3 coding sequence is TGTGCCAGCAGTGACCACACTTGGGACAGGGTTATCGACGAGCAGTACTTC. The full variable domain, with the rest looked up from reference TRBV11-1 and TRBJ2-7, is EAEVAQSPRYKITEKSQAVAFWCDPISGHATLYWYRQILGQGPELLVQFQDESVVDDSQLPKDRFSAERLKGVDSTLKIQPAELGDSAMYLCASSDHTWDRVIDEQYFGPGTRLTVT.

The genes are TRBV29-1 and TRBJ1-2; D is possibly TRBD1 (6 bases). V lost 6 bases and J 2 bases, leaving 16 bases between the germline ends. The CDR3 is 14 amino acids. Per the germline V gene, CDR1 is SQVTM and CDR2 is ANQGSEA. The CDR3 DNA is TGCAGCGTAGAACCCAGGGGTGTGAACTATGGCTACACCTTC. Its protein product is CSVEPRGVNYGYTF.

V is TRBV9 and J is TRBJ1-3; the D gene is possibly TRBD1 (5 bases). Germline loops: CDR1 SGDLS, CDR2 YYNGEE. The CDR3 spans 16 residues. Trimming removed 0 bases from V and 10 bases from J, with 20 bases in between. The CDR3 region has the DNA TGTGCCAGCAGCGTAGCTGGGGGGGGATTCGGCGGGACCATATATTTT. It codes for CASSVAGGGFGGTIYF.

The chain recombines TRBV18 with TRBJ2-1, with D maybe TRBD1 (6 bases). Germline V gene lookup returns CDR1 KGHSH and CDR2 LQKENI. The CDR3 totals 13 residues. V was clipped by 2 bases and J by 8 bases, with 10 bases between them. Here the CDR3 reads CASSPGGLDEQFF. The CDR3 DNA reads as TGTGCCAGCTCACCAGGGGGCTTAGATGAGCAGTTCTTC.

The V gene is TRBV18, the J gene TRBJ2-3; 13 bases are a match to TRBD2. The germline gives CDR1 KGHSH, CDR2 LQKENI. The CDR3 covers 16 residues. V dropped 3 bases and J dropped 4; count of bases not matched to a gene: 4. The CDR3 sequence: CASSPGLAGSADTQYF. As DNA, the CDR3 is TGTGCCAGCTCACCGGGACTAGCGGGGTCGGCAGATACGCAGTATTTT.

The chain carries TRBV28 and TRBJ2-7; D is perhaps TRBD2 (6 bases). The CDR3 is 18 amino acids. Trimming cost V 4 bases and J 3 bases, with 25 bases left between them. Germline V gene data show CDR1 as MDHEN and CDR2 as SYDVKM. Written as DNA, the CDR3 is TGTGCCAGCAGTTCCACAAGAACCGGGACTCAAAGGGTCTACGAGCAGTACTTC. Amino acid sequence: CASSSTRTGTQRVYEQYF.

The V call is TRBV29-1, the J call TRBJ2-3; TRBD1 matches 9 bases. CDR3 size: 15 residues. Germline assignment: CDR1 SQVTM and CDR2 ANQGSEA. Trimming removed 7 bases from V and 4 bases from J; junction bases left unmatched: 12. This chain's CDR3 is CSATQGTGTADTQYF. The CDR3 region has the DNA TGCAGCGCCACCCAGGGGACAGGGACGGCAGATACGCAGTATTTT.

This clone was seen more than once but under ten times. The V and J genes are TRBV7-3 and TRBJ2-1, with 10 bases identical to TRBD2. The trim removed 3 bases at V and 3 bases at J, leaving 17 bases unmatched. This CDR3 is built from 20 residues. Germline lookup yields CDR1 SGHTA and CDR2 FQGTGA. The CDR3 sequence: CASSFRGSASGSRVYNEQFF. The CDR3, as DNA: TGTGCCAGCAGCTTCCGAGGTAGTGCTAGCGGGAGCCGGGTCTACAATGAGCAGTTCTTC.

The V call is TRBV6-5, the J call TRBJ2-1; 9 positions match TRBD2. Losses at the gene ends were 2 bases for V and 9 bases for J; bases not matched to a gene: 5. This CDR3 has 14 residues. Germline V gene data show CDR1 as MNHEY and CDR2 as SVGAGI. The CDR3 nucleotides read TGTGCCAGCAGTTACGCTAGCGGGACGGGTGAGCAGTTCTTC. Its translation is CASSYASGTGEQFF.

The chain is built from TRBV4-1 and TRBJ2-3, with TRBD2 identical over 10 bases. The CDR3 is made up of 18 amino acids. Germline V CDR1 and CDR2: MGHRA, YSYEKL. The J segment lost 3 bases and the V segment lost 1 base, leaving 10 bases of the junction unmatched. The DNA for the CDR3 is TGCGCCAGCAGCCAAGGACGAACCTCTAGCGGGAGTACAGATACGCAGTATTTT. It is translated as CASSQGRTSSGSTDTQYF.

The chain couples TRBV2 to TRBJ2-5; D is perhaps TRBD1 (6 bases). V lost 6 bases and J lost 2, with 19 bases in between. Per germline, CDR1 SNHLY and CDR2 FYNNEI. The CDR3 is made up of 16 amino acids. The CDR3 DNA sequence: TGTGCCAGCAGGAGGGTGATAACAGGGACACAAGAGACCCAGTACTTC. Amino acids: CASRRVITGTQETQYF.

This chain uses TRBV18 with TRBJ1-5, with D uncertain. Germline V CDR1 and CDR2: KGHSH, LQKENI. V was cut by 2 bases and J by 3 bases, with 8 bases left in between. The CDR3 length is 14 residues. The CDR3 here is CASSPDIDNQPQHF. CDR3 nucleotide sequence: TGTGCCAGCTCACCAGACATTGACAATCAGCCCCAGCATTTT.

The genes are TRBV7-3 and TRBJ2-1; TRBD2 aligns across 8 bases. The junction had 9 bases not matched to a gene; V was cut back by 5 bases and J by 6 bases. The CDR3 loop spans 15 amino acids. Germline V lookup: CDR1 SGHTA, CDR2 FQGTGA. DNA of the CDR3: TGTGCCAGCAGCCCCGGGGGGGCAGGCCGCAATGAGCAGTTCTTC. Translation: CASSPGGAGRNEQFF.

The gene calls are TRBV19 and TRBJ2-1; D may be TRBD1 (6 bases). Per germline, CDR1 LNHDA and CDR2 SQIVND (reference sequence). V was pared by 3 bases and J by 6 bases, with 12 bases between. This CDR3 is 14 amino acids long. The CDR3 loop is CASSMLQGSNEQFF. The CDR3 DNA follows: TGTGCCAGTAGTATGCTTCAGGGGTCCAATGAGCAGTTCTTC.

CDR3 amino acids: CASSIVVNSNQPQHF. The CDR3 DNA is TGTGCCAGTAGTATAGTAGTAAATAGCAATCAGCCCCAGCATTTT. The chain recombines TRBV19 with TRBJ1-5; no clear D. In germline, CDR1 is LNHDA, CDR2 SQIVND (reference sequence). Trimming pared 1 base from V and 0 bases from J, leaving 7 bases between. The CDR3 sequence is 15 residues long.